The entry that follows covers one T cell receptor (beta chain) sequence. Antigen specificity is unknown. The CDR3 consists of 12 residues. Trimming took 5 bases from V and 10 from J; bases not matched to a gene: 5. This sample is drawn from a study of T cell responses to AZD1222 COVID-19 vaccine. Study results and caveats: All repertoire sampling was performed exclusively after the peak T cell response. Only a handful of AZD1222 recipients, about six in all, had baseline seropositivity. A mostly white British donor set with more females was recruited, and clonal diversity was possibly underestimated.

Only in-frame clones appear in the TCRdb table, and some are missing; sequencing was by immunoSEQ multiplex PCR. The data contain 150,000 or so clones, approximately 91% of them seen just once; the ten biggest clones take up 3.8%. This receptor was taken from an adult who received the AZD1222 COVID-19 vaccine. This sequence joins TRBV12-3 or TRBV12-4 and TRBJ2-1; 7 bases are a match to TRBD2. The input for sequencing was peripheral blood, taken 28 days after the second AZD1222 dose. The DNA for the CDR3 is TGTGCCAGCAGTACCTCTAGCGGCGAGCAGTTCTTC. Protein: CASSTSSGEQFF.